This T cell receptor (beta chain) is from a study of Graves' ophthalmopathy and Graves' hyperthyroidism. If no ophthalmopathy appeared within 18 months of follow-up, hyperthyroidism was termed stable. The authors amplified TCR beta CDR3 regions from RNA transcripts. The first round was an RT-PCR with HTBI primers, and the second round was a multiplex PCR. Each CDR3 protein gets one entry after TCRdb re-called the multiplex PCR reads with MiXCR. The sample includes approximately 410,000 distinct CDR3 sequences, approximately 15% of them seen just once. This clonotype was detected many times. The source of this sequence is a young woman with stable Graves' hyperthyroidism. The sequenced material came from peripheral blood.

The CDR3 region has the DNA TGTGCCAGCAGTCAAAACAGGGGGCGGAAACGTCCACAGCCCCAGCATTTT. Its translation: CASSQNRGRKRPQPQHF. The gene calls are TRBV6-2 or TRBV6-3 and TRBJ1-5, with 9 bases matching TRBD1. CDR3 length equals 17 residues. CDR1 and CDR2 from the germline V gene are MNHEY and SVGEGT. Trimming cost V 5 bases and J 7 bases; bases outside gene matches: 15.